This TCR beta chain was captured in a study of regulatory dendritic cells for organ transplantation (dated by TCRdb to 2017 to 2019). In terms of the full investigation: To make regulatory dendritic cells, monocytes were cultured with vitamin D3 on days 0 and 4 and with IL-10 on day 4. On day 6, LPS was added to the DC cultures so that the response of the DCs to a potent maturation-inducing agent could be evaluated. Before and after allostimulation with regulatory or mature dendritic cells, TCRbeta repertoires were sequenced from sorted naive and memory CD4+ and CD8+ T cells. What the work shows at the level of the full study, not this receptor alone: Expansion of memory CD8+ clones was induced by allostimulation in both subjects, but more limited expansion appeared to be induced by regulatory dendritic cells than by mature dendritic cells. Naive CD4+ and CD8+ T cells showed highly diverse repertoires, whereas memory cells were less diverse and memory CD8+ cells were the most oligoclonal. Among the resting subsets, the most alloreactive TCR clonotypes were found in memory CD8+ T cells. Sequencing was done in only two subjects, and the authors reported considerable heterogeneity between individuals in the alloreactive memory CD8+ T cell pool.

The germline V end is reduced by 1 base and the J end by 3 bases; junction bases left unmatched: 2. From the cysteine up to the phenylalanine, the CDR3 has a length of 15 residues. Only the CDR3 part of the read is kept: 45 bases, read in frame from the first base. In the germline V gene (reference sequence), CDR1 corresponds to MNHEY and CDR2 to SMNVEV. A multiplexed two-step PCR with Vbeta-specific forward primers and Jbeta-specific reverse primers was used to amplify the TCRbeta CDR3 regions. TCRbeta libraries were sequenced on an Illumina instrument through the immunoSEQ service. From the authors' description of their analysis: IMGT annotation was used to assign V, D and J genes, and synthetic CDR3 analogues were used to correct the counts for multiplex PCR bias. In the immunoSEQ Analyzer, repertoire clonality was calculated as one minus the normalized Shannon entropy. Clonal expansion was defined by Fisher's exact test with Benjamini-Hochberg false discovery rate control, using two-tailed P<0.01. TCRdb took this table from immuneACCESS and kept in-frame rearrangements with V and J called. Such tables lack part of the clones; where checked against another copy, unresolved V genes explain under half of the gap, and the rest is unexplained. V, J and clone size were drawn from that table, and D and trimming were deduced from the DNA. The sample records some 11,000 clones, more than 75% of which are singletons. The top ten clonotypes cover approximately 0.98% of the sample.

Sorted T cell subsets were CFSE-labeled and co-cultured for around five days with allogeneic regulatory or mature dendritic cells at a 1:10 DC:T ratio. FACS was used to sort CD4+ or CD8+ cells into naive T cells (CD45RA+) and memory T cells (CD45RO+). T cells for TCR sequencing came from a couple of healthy control subjects. Genomic DNA was extracted with the Qiagen DNeasy Blood & Tissue Kit. Details on this clone: This clone's antigen is unknown. No base quality values were provided; no much bigger clone lies one nucleotide off.

The TCR comes from a human donor in good health. The sequenced sample was naive CD8+ T cells from blood cultured with regulatory dendritic cells. Sample cell subset or site, as interpreted from the label and publication: CD45RA+ naive T cells. The chain was built from TRBV27 and TRBJ2-1, and TRBD1 matches 8 of the central bases. The sequenced DNA is TGTGCCAGCAGTTTATATGGGACAGGCTACAATGAGCAGTTCTTC. Translated, it gives CASSLYGTGYNEQFF.